The T cell receptor beta chain under discussion was sequenced for a study of T-cell reconstitution after alpha-beta-depleted transplantation in children. The CDR3 length is 13 residues. V was cut by 5 bases and J by 4 bases, with 9 bases left in between. Germline-derived CDR1 and CDR2 are LNHDA and SQIVND (reference sequence). Preparing the TCRbeta library involved the use of unique molecular identifiers. Using its own MiXCR run on the PCR reads, TCRdb lists one record per CDR3 protein. In the table there are 120,000 to 150,000 distinct CDR3 sequences, more than 8% of which are singletons. This sequence originates from a female patient aged 2-9 years who had a stem cell transplant for congenital amegakaryocytic thrombocytopenia, so the T cells may come from the graft donor. This sequence joins TRBV19 and TRBJ1-5; D not certain. The sequenced sample was PBMCs, mostly from graft donor cells, obtained 180 days after TCRalphabeta/CD19-depleted stem cell transplant. CDR3 sequence: CASSVAENQPQHF. The CDR3 bases are TGTGCCAGTAGTGTGGCGGAGAATCAGCCCCAGCATTTT.